This TCR beta chain was retrieved from a study of T cells in Graves' hyperthyroidism and ophthalmopathy (dated by TCRdb to between 2018 and 2021). Broadly, across the study: TCR V-J signatures able to tell the groups apart were searched for in a discovery cohort of around 95 patients, of whom over 40 had Graves' ophthalmopathy and roughly 59 had stable Graves' hyperthyroidism. Whether ophthalmopathy could be predicted prospectively was tested in an independent validation cohort made up of about 18 hyperthyroidism patients plus 17 patients who later progressed to ophthalmopathy. For training and testing, the 110 or so patients in the discovery cohort were randomly divided in a 7:3 ratio. The paper describes TCR Vbeta CDR3 sequencing of 140 or so peripheral blood samples, made up of 43 ophthalmopathy patients, some 80 hyperthyroidism patients and about 17 progressor patients. Following sampling, methimazole starting at 30 mg daily was given to hyperthyroidism patients, and high-dose intravenous methylprednisolone was given to ophthalmopathy patients. The study also compared thyroid tissue and blood T-cell repertoires from 5 to 7 Graves' hyperthyroidism patients. The paper's findings and limits, for the study overall: No statistical method was used to set the sample size in advance, and investigators knew the group allocation. A model built on a 13 V-J signature distinguished ophthalmopathy from stable hyperthyroidism, reaching over 85% sensitivity and approximately 81% specificity in cross-validation and 80%/75% in testing. In validation, the model predicted progression to ophthalmopathy with over 65% sensitivity and approximately 72% specificity, a median of 6.5 months before onset. Blood samples also contained most of the expanded thyroid clonotypes (frequency above 0.001), which suggests that blood repertoires may reflect thyroid immune responses.

Stable Graves' hyperthyroidism was defined as no progression to ophthalmopathy during 18 months of follow-up. The hyperthyroidism patients were between 18 and 65 years old and newly diagnosed, with a disease duration of less than 2 months. Exclusion was applied to patients with uncontrolled infections, other autoimmune diseases, pregnancy or lactation. Diagnoses were established on the basis of clinical symptoms, serum thyroxine and TRAb, thyroid ultrasound, and orbital computed tomography. Total RNA was extracted using Trizol reagent, and RNA quality was assessed on an Agilent 2100 Bioanalyzer. This clonotype was detected ten times or more. The specificity of this receptor is unknown. No qualities accompany the bases; no much larger clone lies one base away. The TCR beta CDR3 regions were amplified from the RNA transcripts. The first round of RT-PCR for the TCR CDR3 was performed with the HTBI primer set and the Qiagen OneStep RT-PCR kit. Libraries were constructed in a second round of multiplex PCR, after which size selection and purification were carried out. Paired-end sequencing of the libraries was performed with 100 bp reads on an Illumina HiSeq2000. In the paper's pipeline: SOAPnuke was used to process the raw data, removing reads that contained adapters or uncalled bases, had a mean Phred below 15, or lacked an exact match to the constant primer or identifier. COPE v1.2.5 was used to merge the high-quality paired reads, and each unique nucleotide sequence was defined as a clonotype. MiTCR v1.1 was used to align clonotypes to the IMGT TRBV, TRBD and TRBJ reference segments. Only V-J combinations with frequency above 0.0001, covering 99.2% of repertoires, were analysed. A TCS score was defined as the ratio of F50 (clonal expansion) to E x V (chaos), with BLOSUM62-based TCRdist applied between CDR3 peptides within each V-J. Welch's t-statistics and random forest reduced around 510 V-J features to roughly 13, which were used in a naive Bayes classifier (R e1071). Using fastp trimming at Q25 and MiXCR clonotype assembly, TCRdb reanalyzed the public sequencing data and kept in-frame beta chains. Under each unique CDR3 protein, matching rows form one entry showing the most common genes and DNA. These V and J calls rely on TCRdb rather than the paper's analysis. This sample holds hundreds of thousands of distinct CDR3 sequences; approximately 44% were observed only once. The ten largest make up approximately 8.2% of the sample.

The CDR3 sequence holds 14 residues, the cysteine and phenylalanine included. Only the CDR3 portion is preserved as DNA: 42 bases, with reading frame beginning at the first base. V is shortened by 7 bases, J by 3 bases, and the region joining them spans 14 bases. The germline V gene gives CDR1 as KGHDR and CDR2 as SFDVKD. The TCR was taken from a woman under 30 with Graves' hyperthyroidism. Donor details come from another sample of the same person, matched by shared clones. Here the chain combines TRBV24-1 and TRBJ2-5; the D call could be TRBD1 or TRBD2, with each sharing 7 bases. The source material was peripheral blood or thyroid tissue (not recorded which). CDR3 loop: CATRAGQWEETQYF. The DNA sequence is as follows: TGTGCCACCAGAGCGGGACAGTGGGAAGAGACCCAGTACTTC.